This T cell receptor (beta chain) was documented in a study of human T cells and chemical hapten exposure (dated by TCRdb to 2020 to 2023). About the study as a whole: For sensitization, 2% DPC in acetone was applied to a 2 cm by 2 cm area of upper inner arm skin. Blood samples were taken from patients before sensitization (week 0) and at 2, 6 and about 24 weeks after DPC sensitization. Patch testing on the upper back used Finn chambers containing 0.01% DPC, with scoring done after 6 days according to International Contact Dermatitis Research Group standards. For TCR sequencing, blood came from twenty-nine alopecia patients at anywhere from one to four time points (pre-sensitization, 2, 6 and 24 weeks). Patients additionally received weekly therapeutic DPC doses to the scalp throughout the approximately 25-week study period. The study tracked peripheral blood TCR repertoire changes in vivo during primary and secondary sensitization to the hapten diphenylcyclopropenone (DPC) in alopecia patients. Libraries were combined into a pool for sequencing, and differences in TCR yield between samples came mainly from small differences in library volumes within the pool. Most of the patients in the cohort were female, and the cohort covered alopecia areata with under or over 50% scalp involvement, alopecia totalis and alopecia universalis. Beyond this particular receptor, the publication reports: The number of TCRs above 1 in 1000 frequency did not change with DPC sensitization; there was no evidence of global repertoire structure alterations. Because all patients had alopecia, a presumed autoimmune disease, the immune response of the patients might differ from that of healthy individuals. After repeated subsampling, the strength of the expansion versus patch-test correlation and the threshold at which it became significant changed. Compared with pre-sensitization or healthy control sets, expanded TCRs formed significantly more large CDR3 similarity clusters, which is consistent with antigen-driven responses. Patch test score correlated positively with the number of PT1 expanded TCRs, reaching significance at thresholds 8, 16 and 32 but not at 4.

This specimen's time point label, interpreted: pre-sensitization, week 0. The treatment or condition label of this sample denotes: therapeutic diphenylcyclopropenone sensitization with weekly scalp DPC. At each patch-test visit, blood was drawn before the patch test was applied. Patients were considered eligible if aged 18 to 70, diagnosed with alopecia and deemed suitable for DPC therapy, and patients were excluded if pregnant. Unfractionated whole blood was collected in Tempus Blood RNA tubes, and total RNA was extracted from that blood. Relative to germline, V is missing 2 bases and J is missing 5 bases, with 5 bases of the junction outside any gene match. CDR1 and CDR2 are read off the germline V gene as MNHEY and SVGEGT. From the cysteine through the phenylalanine, the CDR3 covers 14 amino acids. Of the read, only the CDR3 DNA is kept; its 42 bases are in frame from base 1. Libraries came from RACE. Instrument on record: NextSeq 500. During library preparation, unique molecular identifiers were attached to individual cDNA molecules so that TCRs could be counted in a quantitative, reproducible way. Each blood RNA sample was used to sequence both TCR alpha and TCR beta chains. As for how the authors treated the data: A median of roughly 100,000 TCRs per sample was observed, with a range of about 20,000 to 690,600. The Decombinator software suite was used to annotate the V, J and CDR3 of the TCR reads. To make PS versus PT1 abundance plots, every sample was subsampled to the same number of TCRs (28,000). TCRs were defined as expanded if absent before sensitization and observed at least eight times at the 2-week time point. TCRdb applied fastp at Q25 and MiXCR to the public reads, then kept only in-frame beta chains. Entries that share a CDR3 protein sequence are merged under the most common genes and DNA. The V and J calls shown here were made by TCRdb, not taken from the authors' results. Present in this sample are 85,000 to 90,000 distinct CDR3 sequences, 8% to 10% of which were seen just once. Approximately 3.9% of the sample is taken by the ten largest.

On this clonotype: Its antigen remains undetermined. Nothing much larger sits one base from this clone, and base qualities are not available.

This receptor was identified in a woman in her forties with alopecia areata. Some clones in this sample may be carry-over from other donors' samples. Sequences were derived from whole blood, sampled in connection with sensitization to the hapten diphenylcyclopropenone (DPC). The chain is assembled from TRBV6-2 or TRBV6-3 and TRBJ1-2; 7 bases in between match TRBD1. The DNA reads as follows: TGTGCCAGCAGTTACGAGGGGGCCCGGTATGGCTACACCTTC. Translated, this gives CASSYEGARYGYTF.